The present TCR beta chain was sequenced within a study of control samples from healthy donors and cancer patients. V shed 2 bases and J shed 8 bases, with 19 bases lying between them. Germline assignment: CDR1 SGHKS and CDR2 YYEKEE (reference sequence). The CDR3 consists of 15 residues. Measured with immunoSEQ multiplex PCR; TCRdb has only the in-frame clones, and not every one. The sample has around 89,000 clones, roughly 86% seen once. This clonotype was obtained from an older woman in good health. The chain couples TRBV5-5 to TRBJ1-2, with D maybe TRBD1 (5 bases). Source material: blood. Here the CDR3 DNA reads TGTGCCAGCAGCTTTTTGTCCGGGCAGGGTCCCGGCTACACCTTC. It is translated as CASSFLSGQGPGYTF.